This TCR beta chain comes out of a study of OX40 agonist ivuxolimab in advanced cancers. Across the study: At 0.01 to 10 mg/kg, ivuxolimab was administered intravenously to patients every 2 weeks. It was permissible to have had prior anti-PD-1, anti-PD-L1 or anti-CTLA-4 therapy, and more than 30% had some.

This clone was counted once. Its antigen is not known. Method: immunoSEQ multiplex PCR; TCRdb's copy keeps in-frame clones and lacks some. The sample gives under 70,000 clones, 75% to 90% of which show up once; roughly 1.1% is in the top ten. Patients who had autoimmune disease history or got systemic immunosuppression were left out. Germline loops: CDR1 SGHVS, CDR2 FQNEAQ. V lost 2 bases and J 2 bases, leaving 13 bases between the germline ends. The length of the CDR3 is 16 residues. Study observations and caveats: Both CD4+ and CD8+ T cell populations in blood had undergone clonal expansion by week 6 at 0.1 to 3.0 mg/kg.

The TCR originated in an adult with an advanced solid tumor such as melanoma, head and neck, liver or kidney cancer. The specimen was CD4+ or CD8+ T cells sorted from blood, collected in a trial of the OX40 agonist ivuxolimab. The chain recombines TRBV7-8 with TRBJ2-1; a possible D gene is TRBD1 (5 bases). CDR3 DNA sequence: TGTGCCAGCAGCTTATCGGGTCTAGGGGCCTACAATGAGCAGTTCTTC. Its protein is CASSLSGLGAYNEQFF.